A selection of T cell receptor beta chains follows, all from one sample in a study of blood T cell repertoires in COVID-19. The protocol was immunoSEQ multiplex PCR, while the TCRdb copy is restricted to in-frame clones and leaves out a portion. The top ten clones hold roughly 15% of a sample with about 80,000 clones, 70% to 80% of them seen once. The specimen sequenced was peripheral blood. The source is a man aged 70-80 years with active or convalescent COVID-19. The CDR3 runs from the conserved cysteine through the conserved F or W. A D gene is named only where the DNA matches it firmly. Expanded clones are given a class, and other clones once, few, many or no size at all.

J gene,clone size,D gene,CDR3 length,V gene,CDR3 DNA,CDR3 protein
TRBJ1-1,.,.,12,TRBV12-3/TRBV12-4,TGTGCCAGCAGTCCGTCAGGGACTGAAGCTTTCTTT,CASSPSGTEAFF
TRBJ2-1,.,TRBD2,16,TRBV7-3,TGTGCCAGCAGCTTAAACCAGCGGGGGATGTCCGATGAGCAGTTCTTC,CASSLNQRGMSDEQFF
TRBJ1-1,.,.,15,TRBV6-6,TGTGCCAGCAGTTACATCGGCAGGGGGAACACTGAAGCTTTCTTT,CASSYIGRGNTEAFF
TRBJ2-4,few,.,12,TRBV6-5,TGTGCCAGCAGCGGCCCGGGGAACATTCAGTACTTC,CASSGPGNIQYF
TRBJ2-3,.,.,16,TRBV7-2,TGTGCCAGCAGCTTAGTCGGCGGGGCTAGCACAGATACGCAGTATTTT,CASSLVGGASTDTQYF
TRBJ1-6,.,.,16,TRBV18,TGTGCCAGCTCACCAGTCCCGCCGGGGAATAATTCACCCCTCCACTTT,CASSPVPPGNNSPLHF
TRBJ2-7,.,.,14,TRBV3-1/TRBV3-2,TGTGCCAGCAGCCAAGATAGCCAAGTCTACGAGCAGTACTTC,CASSQDSQVYEQYF
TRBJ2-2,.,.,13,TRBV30,TGTGCCTGGAGTGCACAGGTCGGCGGGGAGCTGTTTTTT,CAWSAQVGGELFF
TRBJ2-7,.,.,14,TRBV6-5,TGTGCCAGCAGTTACTCCCAGGATTCCTACGAGCAGTACTTC,CASSYSQDSYEQYF
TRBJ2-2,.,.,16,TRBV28,TGTGCCAGCAGAACCCCGACAGGAGCGAACACCGGGGAGCTGTTTTTT,CASRTPTGANTGELFF
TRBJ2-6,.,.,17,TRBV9,TGTGCCAGCAGCCCCCATAAGGACAAGTTTTCGGCCAACGTCCTGACTTTC,CASSPHKDKFSANVLTF
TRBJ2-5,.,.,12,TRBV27,TGTGCCAGCAGCCCGCGAGGGAAGACCCAGTACTTC,CASSPRGKTQYF
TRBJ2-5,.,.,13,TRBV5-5,TGTGCCAGCCGCTTTGCGGGGCAAGAGACCCAGTACTTC,CASRFAGQETQYF
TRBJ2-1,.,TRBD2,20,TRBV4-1,TGCGCCAGCAGCCCTTGGCCTACTAGCGGGGGGGCCTGGTCCTACAATGAGCAGTTCTTC,CASSPWPTSGGAWSYNEQFF
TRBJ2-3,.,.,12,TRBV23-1,TGCGCCAGCAGCCCCGACTCCCAGACGCAGTATTTT,CASSPDSQTQYF
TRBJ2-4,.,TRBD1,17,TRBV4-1,TGCGCCAGCAGCCAAGATTGGGGGACAGGGGGCCAAAACATTCAGTACTTC,CASSQDWGTGGQNIQYF
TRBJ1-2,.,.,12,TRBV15,TGTGCCACCAGCAGAGTCGGTTCCGGCTACACCTTC,CATSRVGSGYTF
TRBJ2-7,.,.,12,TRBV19,TGTGCCAGTAGTTCTCAGGGGTACGAGCAGTACTTC,CASSSQGYEQYF
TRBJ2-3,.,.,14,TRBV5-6,TGTGCCAGCAGCTTGGTGGTCCTCAGAGATACGCAGTATTTT,CASSLVVLRDTQYF
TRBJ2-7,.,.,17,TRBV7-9,TGTGCCAGCAGCTTAGGCGTCGCAGGGTTGGGCTCCTACGAGCAGTACTTC,CASSLGVAGLGSYEQYF
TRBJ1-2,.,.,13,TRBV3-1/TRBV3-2,TGTGCCAGCAGCCAAGGTGTTGGGGAGGGCTACACCTTC,CASSQGVGEGYTF
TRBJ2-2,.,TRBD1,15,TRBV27,TGTGCCAGCAGAGATGGGACAGCAAACACCGGGGAGCTGTTTTTT,CASRDGTANTGELFF
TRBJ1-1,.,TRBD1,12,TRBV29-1,TGCAGCGTTGTCCCTGGACAGGGAGAAGCTTTCTTT,CSVVPGQGEAFF
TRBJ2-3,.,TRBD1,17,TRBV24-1,TGTGCCCCTGACCAATTGGGACAGGCCTGCGCGTCAGATACGCAGTATTTT,CAPDQLGQACASDTQYF
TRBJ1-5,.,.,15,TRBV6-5,TGTGTCAGCCAATGGGAGAATGATGGCAATCAGCCCCAGCATTTT,CVSQWENDGNQPQHF
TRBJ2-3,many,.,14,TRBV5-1,TGCGCCAGCAGCTTGGTTCAGGTCACAGATACGCAGTATTTT,CASSLVQVTDTQYF
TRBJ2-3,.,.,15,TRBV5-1,TGCGCCAGCAGCTCCGACGGCGGAGGGTCAGATACGCAGTATTTT,CASSSDGGGSDTQYF
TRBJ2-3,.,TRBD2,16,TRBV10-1,TGCGCCAGCAGTGCCGTAGCGGGGGGGGACACAGATACGCAGTATTTT,CASSAVAGGDTDTQYF
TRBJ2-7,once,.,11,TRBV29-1,TGCAGCGTTGAAAAGGGGGAGAGGCAGTACTTC,CSVEKGERQYF
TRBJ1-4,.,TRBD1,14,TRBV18,TGTGCCAGCCGAAGGGACAGGGGGCATGAAAAACTGTTTTTT,CASRRDRGHEKLFF
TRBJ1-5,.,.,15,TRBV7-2,TGTGCCAGCAGCCTCGAAGGAGGCAGGAGGAAGCCCCAGCATTTT,CASSLEGGRRKPQHF
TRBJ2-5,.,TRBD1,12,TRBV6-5,TGTGCCAGCAGGGGGGACAGGACGTCCCAGTACTTC,CASRGDRTSQYF
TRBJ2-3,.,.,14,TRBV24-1,TGTGCCACCCAAGTCTCGACAGGTACAGATACGCAGTATTTT,CATQVSTGTDTQYF
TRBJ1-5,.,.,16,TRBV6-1,TGTGCCAGCAGTGATAGGTCGGGAAATAGCAATCAGCCCCAGCATTTT,CASSDRSGNSNQPQHF
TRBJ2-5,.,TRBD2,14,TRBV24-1,TGTGCCACCAGTGTAGCGGGGCCTCAAGAGACCCAGTACTTC,CATSVAGPQETQYF
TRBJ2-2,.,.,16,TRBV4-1,TGCGCCAGCAGCCAAGATGCCAGATTGAACACCGGGGAGCTGTTTTTT,CASSQDARLNTGELFF